Sequencing of this T cell receptor beta chain was carried out in a study of T cell responses to AZD1222 COVID-19 vaccine (dated by TCRdb to about 2021). Notes on the research overall: AZD1222 recipients with second doses at about 4 weeks or about 12 weeks were pooled, because spike-specific TCR depth and breadth did not differ between schedules. A total of 240 or so trial participants underwent TCR sequencing, of whom under 220 had received two doses of AZD1222 and roughly 26 had received two doses of the MenACWY control vaccine. Enrollment into the trials was organized by age into subgroups of 18-55, 56-69 and 70-plus years, and those subgroups contained roughly 150, 30 and 60 TCR-sequenced participants, respectively.

Findings and caveats that apply to the study as a whole: Because no day 14 peak-response samples were available, the repertoires could be characterized only after the peak T cell response. A significant rise in spike-specific TCR breadth and depth was observed after two AZD1222 doses relative to day 0 and relative to MenACWY recipients. The vaccine-associated CD4 TCRs covered the entire spike protein, and the dominant responses fell in regions 160-218 and 743-854. Reportedly, almost half of the unique spike-specific TCRs recognized epitopes lying outside the regions that are mutated in the B.1.351 and B.1.1.7 variants. Only five or six AZD1222 recipients were SARS-CoV-2 seropositive at baseline, limiting conclusions about previously exposed vaccinees. In the small 56-69-year group, the increase in depth fell short of significance, most likely because of low power. Participants were mostly white British, with more females than males. The authors suggested clonal diversity may have been underestimated.

The intended sense of this specimen's time point label: baseline before first vaccination. Vaccinee samples came from UK trials COV001 and COV002, including a single-blind randomized controlled phase 2/3 trial of AZD1222 (ChAdOx1 nCoV-19) in healthy adults. Trial participant PBMC samples were collected at day 0 and day 28 after the second dose for TCRbeta chain sequencing. Its CDR3 holds 15 amino acids, cysteine through phenylalanine. Of all the DNA, just the CDR3 is kept, 45 bases in frame from base 1. Looking up the germline V gene yields CDR1 SGHRS and CDR2 YFSETQ. Ends trimmed: V by 4 bases, J by 6 bases; bases unmatched to a gene: 10. The CDR3 regions of human TCRbeta chains were subjected to immunosequencing. Per the source publication's procedure: Repertoire TCRs were checked for matches against a reference library of SARS-CoV-2-specific TCRs that had been generated using the MIRA antigen-specificity platform. Breadth was defined as the fraction of unique TCRs that were SARS-CoV-2-associated, and depth was defined as the fraction of total T cells that were SARS-CoV-2-associated. Using the MIRA data, every spike-specific TCR was mapped to the spike region that the TCR reacted to and assigned to either a CD4 or a CD8 class. Log10-transformed breadth and depth values were compared by one-way ANOVA with Sidak's multiple comparisons tests. The table comes from immuneACCESS by way of TCRdb, which keeps in-frame sequences with V and J called. Part of the clones is missing from these tables; in studies checked, under half for an unresolved V gene and the rest for unknown reasons. From that table come the V and J calls and clone size; the DNA was used to work out D and trimming. The sample table holds 150,000 to 200,000 clones, of which 94% were seen once. The ten largest make up about 0.64% of the sample.

A note on this clone: What antigen it recognizes has not been identified. Base qualities are not provided; no much larger clone lies one nucleotide away.

This clonotype was sampled from an adult in good health. The receptor chain draws on TRBV5-1 and TRBJ2-3; 8 nucleotides in the junction match TRBD2. Sample: peripheral blood, taken on day 0 of AZD1222 vaccination. The base sequence is TGCGCCAGCAGCCCGCGTCGGGGGGGCAATGATACGCAGTATTTT. The resulting protein is CASSPRRGGNDTQYF.